A single sample gave rise to the 23 T cell receptor beta chains below, sequenced in a study of T cells in Graves' hyperthyroidism and ophthalmopathy (dated by TCRdb to 2018 to 2020). The receptor library was made with multiplex PCR. Sequencing took place on an Illumina HiSeq 2000. The TCR beta CDR3 regions were amplified from the RNA transcripts. A first-round RT-PCR of the TCR CDR3 used the HTBI primer set with the Qiagen OneStep RT-PCR kit. TCRdb cleaned the public reads at Q25 with fastp, built clones with MiXCR and kept in-frame beta chains. Each entry merges the rows of one CDR3 protein and shows their most common DNA and genes. The sample has 300,000 to 450,000 distinct CDR3 sequences on record, less than 20% of them singletons. The ten top clones hold over 35% of the sample. Sequenced input: blood. These TCRs come from a man younger than 35 with Graves' ophthalmopathy.

This clonotype was counted ten times or more. The rearrangement uses TRBV7-9 and TRBJ2-5; 10 bases agree with TRBD2. J was trimmed by 2 bases and V by 7 bases; bases with no gene match: 4. The germline CDR1 and CDR2 sequences are SEHNR and FQNEAQ (reference sequence). The CDR3 runs 14 residues. DNA of the CDR3: TGTGCCAGCAAGCTAGCGGGGGCGCAAGAGACCCAGTACTTC. Translated, it gives CASKLAGAQETQYF.

In its sample, this clonotype was seen many times. V is TRBV7-8 and J is TRBJ1-2; 7 bases map to TRBD1. The CDR3 covers 18 residues. Germline CDR1 is SGHVS and CDR2 is FQNEAQ. V lost 2 bases, J lost 2 bases, and 14 bases stayed unmatched. CDR3: CASSLPRVGLGGNYGYTF. DNA of the CDR3: TGTGCCAGCAGCTTACCGCGGGTTGGTTTAGGGGGCAACTATGGCTACACCTTC.

This clonotype is a singleton in its sample. This may be a read error: a much more frequent sequence differs by one nucleotide. Since the CDR3 does not end with the conserved phenylalanine or tryptophan, this likely comes from a read error. The chain links TRBV18 to TRBJ1-4, with no clear D. The germline CDR1 and CDR2 sequences are KGHSH and LQKENI. This CDR3 spans 14 amino acids. Trimming stripped 3 bases from V and 2 bases from J, with 7 bases between. The CDR3 loop is CASSPGSTNEKLFS. CDR3 DNA: TGTGCCAGCTCACCGGGGAGTACTAATGAAAAACTGTTTTCT.

This clonotype turned up a few times. The CDR3 spells CASSPEEAGIGSPLHF. The DNA for the CDR3 is TGTGCCAGCTCACCAGAGGAGGCGGGAATAGGGTCACCCCTCCACTTT. This chain joins TRBV18 and TRBJ1-6; D is unclear. This CDR3 contains 16 residues. Between the trimmed V and J ends, which lost 2 bases and 10 bases, there was a span of 18 bases. Germline CDR1 KGHSH, CDR2 LQKENI.

This clonotype turned up a few times. The gene calls are TRBV4-2 and TRBJ2-5, with D unclear. This CDR3 is built from 14 residues. Germline V lookup: CDR1 LGHNA, CDR2 YNFKEQ. Trimming removed 0 bases from V and 2 bases from J, with 7 bases in between. CDR3 in amino acids: CASSQEEIQETQYF. In DNA form, the CDR3 reads TGTGCCAGCAGCCAAGAGGAGATTCAAGAGACCCAGTACTTC.

This clonotype has a count of ten or more. This sequence joins TRBV7-3 and TRBJ2-1, with 13 bases fitting TRBD2. CDR1 SGHTA and CDR2 FQGTGA come from the germline V gene. Trimming cost V 5 bases and J 7 bases; bases outside gene matches: 5. CDR3 length: 15 amino acids. The CDR3 spells CASSLTSGGWNEQFF. The CDR3 bases are TGTGCCAGCAGCCTGACTAGCGGGGGGTGGAATGAGCAGTTCTTC.

This clonotype was counted a few times. DNA of the CDR3: TGTGCCATCAGTGAGGGCCCCGGGGAGCTGTTTTTT. This encodes CAISEGPGELFF. J is TRBJ2-2 and V is TRBV10-3; D unresolved. CDR1 ENHRY and CDR2 SYGVKD come from the germline V gene. CDR3 size: 12 residues. Trimming removed 2 bases at V and 6 bases at J, with 4 bases between.

The chain carries TRBV19 and TRBJ1-5, with 7 bases lining up with TRBD1. V dropped 5 bases and J dropped 7; count of bases not matched to a gene: 8. The CDR3 is 14 residues long. The germline V gene has CDR1 LNHDA and CDR2 SQIVND (reference sequence). CDR3: CASSLDQGEQPQHF. CDR3 nucleotides: TGTGCCAGTAGTCTTGACCAGGGGGAACAGCCCCAGCATTTT.

J is TRBJ2-1 and V is TRBV5-5, with D perhaps assigned TRBD1 or TRBD2 (6 bases each). V lost 6 bases to trimming and J lost 5 bases, with 18 bases between them. Per germline, CDR1 SGHKS and CDR2 YYEKEE (reference sequence). This CDR3 contains 15 residues. CDR3 in amino acids: CASTPTLGGNNEQFF. CDR3 bases: TGTGCCAGCACTCCTACACTGGGGGGCAACAATGAGCAGTTCTTC.

The sample holds many counts of this clonotype. This chain links TRBV2 with TRBJ1-2, with a tentative D call TRBD1 (6 bases). Germline V gene lookup returns CDR1 SNHLY and CDR2 FYNNEI. Trimming took off 3 bases at V and 8 bases at J, with 16 bases between the two ends. This CDR3 has 14 residues. The CDR3 nucleotides are TGTGCCAGCAGTGAGCACAGGGAATCGCTGGGCTACACCTTC. Its protein product is CASSEHRESLGYTF.

The sample holds many counts of this clonotype. This rearrangement joins TRBV27 to TRBJ2-7; D is possibly TRBD1 or TRBD2 (5 bases each). Germline lookup yields CDR1 MNHEY and CDR2 SMNVEV (reference sequence). The CDR3 loop spans 14 amino acids. V was pared by 4 bases and J by 2 bases, with 12 bases between. Written as DNA, the CDR3 is TGTGCCAGCAGTTCCATCCGGGACCCCTACGAGCAGTACTTC. It specifies CASSSIRDPYEQYF.

Points on this clonotype: This CDR3 is missing its conserved last phenylalanine or tryptophan, likely due to a read error. This sequence joins TRBV6-2 or TRBV6-3 and TRBJ2-7, with 15 bases fitting TRBD2. The CDR3 contains 21 residues. V trimming: 6 bases; J trimming: 1 base; junction bases outside the gene matches: 19. Per the germline V gene, CDR1 is MNHEY and CDR2 is SVGEGT. The CDR3 nucleotides read TGTGCCAGCAGCATCGGACACCCCGGACTAGCGGGGGGGCGGAGATCCTACGAGCAGTACCTC. It is translated as CASSIGHPGLAGGRRSYEQYL.

This clonotype was seen at least ten times. The chain is built from TRBV20-1 and TRBJ1-1, with TRBD1 matching 10 bases. The CDR3 spans 15 residues. The trim removed 2 bases at V and 3 bases at J, leaving 6 bases unmatched. CDR1 DFQATT and CDR2 SNEGSKA come from the germline V gene (reference sequence). The CDR3 DNA follows: TGCAGTGCTAGAATCCGGGGGACAGGGGACACTGAAGCTTTCTTT. It is translated as CSARIRGTGDTEAFF.

This clonotype was counted ten times or more. The chain employs TRBV5-1 and TRBJ1-1; TRBD1 matches at 9 bases. Germline V gene sequence: CDR1 SGHRS, CDR2 YFSETQ. This CDR3 comprises 18 residues. With V trimmed by 4 bases and J by 0 bases, 13 bases remained unmatched. The CDR3 sequence: CASSPTGGESPLNTEAFF. CDR3 DNA: TGCGCCAGCAGCCCTACAGGGGGCGAATCGCCCTTGAACACTGAAGCTTTCTTT.

This clonotype was recorded once. The chain uses TRBV3-1 and TRBJ1-2; TRBD1 is a possible D gene (6 bases). The CDR3 sequence is 17 residues long. Germline V gene sequence: CDR1 LGHDT, CDR2 YNNKEL (reference sequence). V was shortened by 1 base and J by 2 bases, with 17 bases between the two germline ends. The CDR3 DNA is TGTGCCAGCAGCCAAGTCGGGGGGGCAGGAGTGAACTATGGCTACACCTTC. It yields the protein CASSQVGGAGVNYGYTF.

With respect to this clonotype: This may be a read error, as it is one base from a much larger clone. The chain recombines TRBV20-1 with TRBJ2-7; TRBD2 agrees at 9 bases. The CDR3 loop spans 18 amino acids. V shed 6 bases and J 2 bases; nucleotides not matched to a gene: 20. Germline V lookup: CDR1 DFQATT, CDR2 SNEGSKA (reference sequence). The CDR3 DNA sequence: TGCAGTGCAACTCAGGCCGGGACTGGCGGGGGGGCACCCTACGAGCAGTACTTC. Protein sequence: CSATQAGTGGGAPYEQYF.

This chain connects TRBV11-1 to TRBJ2-7; 7 bases fit TRBD1. CDR3 length equals 14 residues. The ends lost 4 bases at V and 2 bases at J; junction bases unmatched: 5. Germline V gene lookup returns CDR1 SGHAT and CDR2 FQDESV (reference sequence). The CDR3 spells CASSSYTGAYEQYF. CDR3 nucleotide sequence: TGTGCCAGCAGCTCCTATACAGGGGCCTACGAGCAGTACTTC.

This clonotype was counted a few times. CDR3 nucleotides: TGTGCCAGCAATCCTGGGGGAGTGATCTCTGGAAACACCATATATTTT. Translation: CASNPGGVISGNTIYF. The chain is built from TRBV12-3 or TRBV12-4 and TRBJ1-3, with TRBD1 as a possible D gene (5 bases). The CDR3 covers 16 residues. V shed 7 bases and J shed 0 bases, with 16 bases lying between them.

This clonotype was detected many times. The chain employs TRBV11-2 and TRBJ2-2; no clear D. The CDR3 totals 15 residues. V dropped 7 bases and J dropped 0 bases, with 12 bases sitting between them. In germline, CDR1 is SGHAT, CDR2 FQNNGV. CDR3 coding DNA: TGTGCCAGCACCCGGACGGAAACGAACACCGGGGAGCTGTTTTTT. Amino acid sequence: CASTRTETNTGELFF.

At least ten counts were recorded for this clonotype. This chain links TRBV5-5 with TRBJ2-7, with D uncertain. V was cut by 4 bases and J by 4 bases, with 12 bases left in between. Germline-derived CDR1 and CDR2 are SGHKS and YYEKEE (reference sequence). The CDR3 consists of 13 residues. In nucleotides, the CDR3 is TGTGCCAGCAGCCGGACGGATTTTTACGAGCAGTACTTC. This sequence encodes CASSRTDFYEQYF.

The chain uses TRBV11-3 and TRBJ2-1, with 8 positions matching TRBD2. The germline V gene encodes CDR1 SGHNT and CDR2 YENEEA. V shed 5 bases and J 0 bases; nucleotides not matched to a gene: 12. The CDR3 has 18 amino acids. CDR3 residues: CASSPHPLSGSSYNEQFF. The CDR3 region has the DNA TGTGCCAGCAGCCCTCACCCCCTGAGCGGGAGCTCCTACAATGAGCAGTTCTTC.

This clonotype was seen a few times. The chain joins TRBV19 to TRBJ2-2; 7 bases are a match to TRBD1. J gave up 3 bases and V 5 bases, and 6 bases lay outside the gene matches. Germline V gene lookup returns CDR1 LNHDA and CDR2 SQIVND (reference sequence). The length of the CDR3 is 15 residues. CDR3 residues: CASSRGGAYTGELFF. CDR3 nucleotides: TGTGCCAGTAGTCGAGGGGGCGCCTACACCGGGGAGCTGTTTTTT. The full variable domain, with the rest looked up from reference TRBV19 and TRBJ2-2, is DGGITQSPKYLFRKEGQNVTLSCEQNLNHDAMYWYRQDPGQGLRLIYYSQIVNDFQKGDIAEGYSVSREKKESFPLTVTSAQKNPTAFYLCASSRGGAYTGELFFGEGSRLTVL.

This clonotype was detected ten times or more. V gene TRBV2 combines with J gene TRBJ1-4; TRBD1 is a possible D gene (5 bases). The germline CDR1 and CDR2 sequences are SNHLY and FYNNEI. V lost 3 bases, J lost 0 bases, and 8 bases lay in between. This CDR3 comprises 15 residues. CDR3 coding DNA: TGTGCCAGCAGTGAGCTGACAGCAACTAATGAAAAACTGTTTTTT. This translates into CASSELTATNEKLFF.